The 18 T cell receptor beta chains given below trace back to one sample, sequenced in a study of identical twins. TCRdb redid the calling of the 5' RACE reads with MiXCR, one entry per CDR3 protein. The sample shows 450,000 to 600,000 distinct CDR3 sequences, about 22% of them seen only once. These same data were also listed under a study on yellow fever vaccine responses in identical twins.

Sequenced material: CD4+ T cells sorted from blood. These receptors were collected from a woman aged 18-35 years in good health.

On this clonotype itself: A junction boundary mismatches the germline segment, possibly from a read error. The V and J genes are TRBV3-1 and TRBJ2-3; no definite D call. Germline CDR1 is LGHDT and CDR2 is YNNKEL (reference sequence). The CDR3 runs 14 residues. Written as DNA, the CDR3 is TGTGCCAGCAGCCCCGTGGGCGGCACAGATATGCAGTATTTT. Encoded protein: CASSPVGGTDMQYF.

The chain links TRBV7-6 to TRBJ2-3; no firm D call. This CDR3 is built from 16 residues. V was cut by 4 bases and J by 1 base, with 15 bases left in between. Germline assignment: CDR1 SGHVS and CDR2 FNYEAQ. DNA of the CDR3: TGTGCCAGCAGCTCACTTGGACCCATCGGCACAGATACGCAGTATTTT. Protein sequence: CASSSLGPIGTDTQYF.

V and J are TRBV5-1 and TRBJ2-1; 7 bases are a match to TRBD2. The germline V gene has CDR1 SGHRS and CDR2 YFSETQ. The CDR3 totals 16 residues. Losses at the gene ends were 2 bases for V and 3 bases for J; bases not matched to a gene: 8. CDR3 DNA: TGCGCCAGCAGCTTTTCTAGCGGAGCTTACTACAATGAGCAGTTCTTC. Translating it yields CASSFSSGAYYNEQFF.

In its sample, this clonotype was seen a few times. The V gene is TRBV2, the J gene TRBJ2-2; D remains unclear. V lost 5 bases and J 1 base, leaving 5 bases between the germline ends. This CDR3 spans 13 amino acids. Germline assignment: CDR1 SNHLY and CDR2 FYNNEI. DNA of the CDR3: TGTGCCAGCAGTTGGCAGAACACCGGGGAGCTGTTTTTT. As protein: CASSWQNTGELFF.

V usage is TRBV6-5 and J usage is TRBJ1-2; tentative D call: TRBD1 (5 bases). Per the germline V gene, CDR1 is MNHEY and CDR2 is SVGAGI. The ends were cut back, 2 bases at V and 4 bases at J, with 14 bases in the middle. The CDR3 contains 15 residues. The CDR3 coding sequence is TGTGCCAGCAGTTACACGACAGCTAAATCCTATGGCTACACCTTC. Its protein product is CASSYTTAKSYGYTF.

The V gene is TRBV20-1, the J gene TRBJ1-5, with a possible D match to TRBD1 (5 bases). V lost 0 bases and J 6 bases, leaving 24 bases between the germline ends. The CDR3 loop spans 18 amino acids. CDR1 is DFQATT, CDR2 SNEGSKA, per germline (reference sequence). CDR3 residues: CSARDRDSSGIRSQPQHF. The CDR3 DNA reads TGCAGTGCTAGAGATCGGGACTCCTCGGGGATTCGGAGTCAGCCCCAGCATTTT.

The table lists this clonotype with a few counts. The J gene is TRBJ1-2, the V gene TRBV12-3 or TRBV12-4; D is ambiguous. This CDR3 has 12 residues. V lost 5 bases to trimming and J lost 8 bases, with 12 bases between them. CDR3: CASSPQVGGYTF. CDR3 DNA: TGTGCCAGCAGTCCCCAGGTTGGAGGCTACACCTTC.

This clonotype was recorded a few times. J is TRBJ2-1 and V is TRBV5-1; 8 nucleotides align to TRBD2. V was pared by 6 bases and J by 9 bases, with 11 bases of the junction left unmatched. Germline V gene data show CDR1 as SGHRS and CDR2 as YFSETQ. The CDR3 is 14 residues long. CDR3 DNA sequence: TGCGCCAGCACTGGGCTAGCGGGCAATAGTGAGCAGTTCTTC. Translating gives CASTGLAGNSEQFF.

The genes are TRBV10-3 and TRBJ1-1, with 8 bases matching TRBD1. The germline gives CDR1 ENHRY, CDR2 SYGVKD. The CDR3 is made up of 16 amino acids. The V gene end was trimmed by 3 bases and the J gene end by 1 base; junction bases not matched to a gene: 7. The CDR3 reads CAISDLSTGANTEAFF. CDR3 sequence (DNA): TGTGCCATCAGTGACCTCTCGACAGGGGCGAACACTGAAGCTTTCTTT.

The chain couples TRBV7-3 to TRBJ2-6; possibly TRBD2 for D (5 bases). This CDR3 is 17 amino acids long. Germline-derived CDR1 and CDR2 are SGHTA and FQGTGA. The V gene lost 2 bases and the J gene lost 4 bases, with 15 bases spanning the gap. The CDR3 DNA follows: TGTGCCAGCAGCTTAGAAGGGAGTGTGAGAGGGGCCAACGTCCTGACTTTC. It codes for CASSLEGSVRGANVLTF.

This clonotype has more than one count but fewer than ten. The CDR3 reads CASSLGVSKANTGELFF. For the CDR3, the DNA is TGTGCCAGCAGCTTAGGGGTCTCCAAAGCGAACACCGGGGAGCTGTTTTTT. V usage is TRBV11-2 and J usage is TRBJ2-2; the D is unclear. The CDR3 is made up of 17 amino acids. Germline V gives CDR1 SGHAT, CDR2 FQNNGV. The germline V and J ends were trimmed by 1 base and 0 bases, with 12 bases remaining between them.

This clonotype showed up just a few times. This chain links TRBV19 with TRBJ2-1; possibly TRBD1 for D (6 bases). Germline V gene data show CDR1 as LNHDA and CDR2 as SQIVND (reference sequence). The germline V and J ends were trimmed by 8 bases and 2 bases, with 13 bases remaining between them. The CDR3 sequence is 14 residues long. The CDR3 bases are TGTGCCAGTGTGGGGGCAGGGGCCTACAATGAGCAGTTCTTC. It translates to CASVGAGAYNEQFF.

This chain connects TRBV7-6 to TRBJ2-1; TRBD1 is a possible D gene (5 bases). CDR3 size: 16 residues. V lost 0 bases and J lost 0, with 9 bases in between. The germline V gene has CDR1 SGHVS and CDR2 FNYEAQ. CDR3 protein: CASSLAGHPSYNEQFF. The CDR3 DNA sequence: TGTGCCAGCAGCTTAGCGGGGCACCCCTCCTACAATGAGCAGTTCTTC.

This chain joins TRBV2 and TRBJ2-7; 14 bases match TRBD2. This CDR3 comprises 15 residues. V lost 8 bases and J lost 7; bases outside the gene matches: 10. Germline V lookup: CDR1 SNHLY, CDR2 FYNNEI. The CDR3 DNA reads as TGTGCCAGCGTACGACTAGCGGGAGGGCCGCGAGAGCAGTACTTC. Translation: CASVRLAGGPREQYF.

The chain is built from TRBV20-1 and TRBJ2-7, with D hard to call. The CDR3 loop spans 12 amino acids. Germline CDR1 is DFQATT and CDR2 is SNEGSKA (reference sequence). V was clipped by 3 bases and J by 2 bases, with 8 bases between them. The CDR3 DNA reads as TGCAGTGCTAGCGACACAACCTACGAGCAGTACTTC. Translated: CSASDTTYEQYF.

The rearrangement uses TRBV21-1 and TRBJ2-4; the table calls TRBD1, which could not be checked here. TRBV21-1 is described as a pseudogene. The CDR3 sequence is 15 residues long. The CDR3 sequence is CASSKGQGAKNIQYF. The CDR3 DNA is TGTGCCAGCAGCAAAGGGCAGGGGGCCAAAAACATTCAGTACTTC.

This clonotype was counted a single time. The chain joins TRBV27 to TRBJ2-1, with TRBD2 identical over 7 bases. The CDR3 runs 15 residues. CDR1 MNHEY and CDR2 SMNVEV come from the germline V gene (reference sequence). After removal of 2 bases from V and 6 bases from J, the junction contained 7 bases not matched to a gene. The chain's CDR3 is CASSLRRESSNEQFF. DNA for the CDR3: TGTGCCAGCAGTTTAAGGCGGGAGTCGAGCAATGAGCAGTTCTTC.

This clonotype showed up just a few times. The rearrangement uses TRBV12-3 or TRBV12-4 and TRBJ2-1; TRBD1 matches 7 bases. J was trimmed by 0 bases and V by 4 bases; bases with no gene match: 9. The CDR3 consists of 17 residues. This chain's CDR3 is CASSSGGQASSYNEQFF. The CDR3 DNA reads as TGTGCCAGCAGTTCAGGTGGACAGGCAAGCTCCTACAATGAGCAGTTCTTC.